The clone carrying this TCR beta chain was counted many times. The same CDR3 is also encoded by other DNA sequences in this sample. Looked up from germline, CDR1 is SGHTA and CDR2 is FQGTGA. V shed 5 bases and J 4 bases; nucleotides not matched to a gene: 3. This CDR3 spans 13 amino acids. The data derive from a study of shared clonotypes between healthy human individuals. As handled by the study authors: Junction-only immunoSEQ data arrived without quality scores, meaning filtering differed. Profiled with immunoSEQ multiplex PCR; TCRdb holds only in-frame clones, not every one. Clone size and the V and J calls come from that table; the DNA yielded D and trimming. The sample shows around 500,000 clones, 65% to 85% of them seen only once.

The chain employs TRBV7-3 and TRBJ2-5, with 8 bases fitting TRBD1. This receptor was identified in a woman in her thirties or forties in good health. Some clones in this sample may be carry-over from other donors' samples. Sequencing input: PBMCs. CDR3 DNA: TGTGCCAGCAGCCGCGGACAGGGAGAGACCCAGTACTTC. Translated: CASSRGQGETQYF.